The present T cell receptor (beta chain) was sequenced within a study of cytomegalovirus exposure and HLA in healthy donors (dated by TCRdb to the late 2010s). Regarding the study in general: An earlier analysis of approximately 550 of the donors reported roughly 300 Gb of sequence data and some 120 million unique TCR beta sequences from 190 million or so T cells. In an earlier analysis of roughly 540 of the donors, high-throughput TCR beta sequencing was used to judge whether each TCR beta V gene segment behaved as functional or pseudogenic. Donor age, sex, ethnicity and CMV serostatus were collected together with the repertoire data. A later genetic analysis used genome-wide SNP genotypes for 398 of the 666 donors, treating that subset as a discovery cohort. On average, over 200,000 unique TCR beta nucleotide sequences were sequenced per donor among more than 350 genotyped donors of the cohort, with roughly a sixth of those sequences being non-productive. In addition to the first cohort of roughly 670 subjects, a separate validation cohort of under 150 different subjects was used. A later analysis re-examined previously published TCR beta repertoires from roughly 650 donors and added high-resolution HLA genotyping to investigate patterns of TCR occurrence. The genetic ancestry cluster associated with self-reported Caucasian donors included 81% of the roughly 400 genotyped donors. All discovery cohort repertoires had been generated on a single sequencing platform. About 5 DR-DQ haplotypes were handled as single units for association and clustering, since linkage in the cohort was strong. An early release covering roughly 640 HLA-typed donors comprised about 310 gigabases of sequencing data and around 80 million unique TCR sequences. Typing coverage varied by locus: roughly 620-640 donors for A, B, C, DRB1 and DQB1; approximately 500 for DQA1; about 570 for DPA1; fewer than 480 for DPB1. The study aimed to test whether cataloging public T cell receptors could reveal signatures of past pathogen exposure. HLA typing covered class I and class II loci at four-digit resolution. Using immunosequencing, the study profiled T cell repertoires from fewer than 700 subjects and related those repertoires to cytomegalovirus serostatus. The later analysis used no new phenotypic data to find candidate immune exposures, relying instead on TCR beta sequences and their occurrence across donors. High-throughput TCR immunosequencing, statistical association of individual TCRs with disease status, and machine learning were combined to predict cytomegalovirus infection status. Paper-wide results and their limitations: A later genetic analysis reported fewer N-insertions in productive TCRs among donors in an Asian-associated ancestry cluster than the roughly 690-donor mean. The presence/absence analyses assumed that sequencing depth was roughly uniform across donors, and that assumption may not be true. According to the authors, the approach could potentially be generalized to other disease states and immunological phenotypes. V-gene and J-gene trimming of TCR beta chains was associated with a missense DCLRE1C variant in a later genetic analysis, and the association was replicated in an independent cohort. A further reported finding was that TCR beta sequences accurately predicted the HLA-A and HLA-B alleles for most subjects in the first cohort. The sequencing pipeline was judged likely to have produced a cluster of highly shared sequence variants as a technical artifact. In a later analysis, 16,951 TCR beta sequences were associated with specific HLA alleles at a false discovery rate of 0.05. Because HLA typing was unavailable for some donors at each locus, only the typed subset was used in association tests. In a later analysis, most CMV-associated TCR beta chains were found to appear HLA-restricted, with HLA associations seemingly driven largely by CMV exposure. Because counts were too low, roughly 16 rarely observed V segments, including chromosome 9 orphons, were excluded from the earlier analysis of about 500 of the donors. Correlated functional status among segregating V segments might reflect linkage disequilibrium, but an unknown experimental factor could not be ruled out. Across donors, most TCR sequences were observed very rarely, whereas some public TCRs were present in many individuals. A later analysis found that TCR association rates varied across HLA loci, with DRB1 alleles showing the most associated TCRs and HLA-C alleles the fewest. Cytomegalovirus status was reported to be diagnosed by the classifier with high specificity and sensitivity in both the original and validation cohorts. Strong co-occurrence of HLA alleles, especially DR and DQ, made assigning TCR associations to individual alleles difficult. In a later analysis, HLA-associated TCR beta chains showed more clonal expansion and lower generation probabilities than non-associated chains that were equally common. Three of the identified cytomegalovirus-associated TCR beta chains were confirmed in vitro to be specific for cytomegalovirus antigens. Some IMGT-functional V segments, including TRBV6-2 and TRBV6-3, could not be distinguished by the 87-base-pair reads and were therefore excluded. According to a later analysis, parvovirus B19, influenza, CMV and Epstein-Barr virus appeared linked to several top co-occurrence clusters. This cohort had only TCR beta chains sequenced, and the lack of alpha or paired-chain data limited which features could be detected. The only immune exposure information available for the cohort was CMV serostatus. The study gave a list of 150 to 200 TCR beta chains associated with cytomegalovirus. An earlier analysis of 450 to 750 of the donors showed that most TCR beta V segments appeared in productive rearrangements either about 90% or about 30% of the time, which broadly matched IMGT annotations.

V is pared back by 7 bases and J by 5 bases, with 11 bases lying between the germline termini. The germline V gene (reference sequence) sets CDR1 to MNHNY and CDR2 to SVGAGI. Measured from the cysteine to the phenylalanine, the CDR3 is 12 residues long. Solely the CDR3 DNA is kept, with 36 bases framed from the first base. For this clone: Its antigen specificity is not known. No much larger clone exists at a distance of one base, and base qualities are not known.

The library relied on the immunoSEQ multiplex PCR assay. The multiplex PCR relied on a mix of 60 forward primers for TCR Vbeta segments and 13 reverse primers for TCR Jbeta segments. The CDR3 region of rearranged TCR beta genes was amplified from genomic DNA with a multiplex PCR assay. Amplified TCR beta libraries were sequenced as 87-base-pair reads on the Illumina HiSeq System. Under the source paper's analysis protocol: Across the 500 to 700 repertoires, a later analysis counted tens of millions of unique TCR beta chains, around 10 million of which were shared by at least two donors. A nearest-neighbor algorithm error-corrected the raw reads and collapsed the reads into unique sequences, merging closely related sequences to remove PCR and sequencing errors. To assign V, D and J gene segments, CDR3 sequences were aligned to IMGT reference sequences. For a sequence to be retained, at least a six-nucleotide match to both a V gene segment and a J gene segment was required. A rearrangement counted as productive if the CDR3 had no stop codons and remained in frame with V and J, and every other rearrangement counted as non-productive. CDR3 was defined according to IMGT convention as the region running from the second conserved V-encoded cysteine to the conserved J-encoded phenylalanine. Sequences without an unambiguous match to a single V gene segment were excluded from the earlier analysis of about 600 of the donors. In an earlier analysis of 450 to 750 of the donors, a V segment was called functional when productive rearrangements were above 56.7%, and segregating when the standard deviation between donors exceeded 5%. To diagnose cytomegalovirus status from the catalog of TCR beta chain sequences, a statistical classification framework was built. A later analysis assigned V and J genes by comparing TCR nucleotide sequences with IMGT/GENE-DB human TR gene sequences. Using the TCRdist pipeline, a later analysis assigned CDR3 sequences along with most-parsimonious VDJ recombination scenarios. A later analysis defined each TCR beta chain by its CDR3 amino acid sequence plus V-gene family, and excluded reads lacking a unique V-gene family. As a way to deal with suspected cross-contamination and a sequencing artifact, a later analysis dropped 640 or so nucleotide sequences that were highly shared and had low generation probability. For each public chain, a later analysis derived a clonal expansion index from normalized ranks of inferred template counts within each repertoire. Generation probabilities in a later analysis came from a VDJ recombination model fitted to out-of-frame rearrangements, and those results were checked against IGoR. A later analysis scored TCR-TCR, TCR-HLA and TCR-CMV co-occurrence with hypergeometric tests, applying a repertoire-size bias correction to TCR pairs. In a later analysis, false discovery rates were estimated by permuting HLA or CMV assignments 20 times. In a later analysis, co-occurring TCRs were grouped using DBSCAN, and TCRdist sequence similarity was added for clustering within HLA-allele-positive subsets. Repertoires with fewer than 30,000 or more than 120,000 public chains, plus five repertoires with anomalous nucleotide sharing, were excluded from co-occurrence clustering. TCRdb carries this immuneACCESS record with in-frame sequences only. Its versions omit some clonotypes, under half of them owing to an unresolved V gene in the studies checked, with the rest unexplained. The DNA gave D and trimming, while V, J and clone size come from that table. The sample profile shows about 67,000 clones; approximately 67% of them were found once. The ten largest clones take up more than 2% of the sample.

The cohort consisted of some 730 healthy bone marrow donors. At the time of sampling, every cohort member was nominally healthy, though immune exposures that went unrecorded were likely present. The donor was CMV seronegative and was included in the group of approximately 350 seronegative cohort members. A peripheral blood sample was collected from each donor, and TCR beta sequencing was performed on peripheral blood mononuclear cells. Genomic DNA was extracted from the blood cell samples with the Qiagen DNeasy Blood Extraction Kit. This clonotype was obtained from a young woman in good health and CMV-seronegative. The V and J segments used are TRBV6-6 and TRBJ1-2; perhaps TRBD1 is the D gene, with 5 bases matching. Source material: PBMCs. The nucleotide sequence reads TGTGCCAGCACCCCGGGGGGGTATGGCTACACCTTC. This codes for CASTPGGYGYTF.